This is a list of T cell receptor beta chains from one sample in a study of blood T cells in healthy people across ages. TCRdb fed the 5' RACE reads into MiXCR, producing one record per CDR3 protein. The repertoire holds hundreds of thousands of distinct CDR3 sequences, with 21% as singletons. Sequenced sample: blood. Every receptor here comes from a man between 65 and 85 years old in good health. The CDR3 runs from the conserved cysteine through the conserved F or W. D genes are given only for firm matches. Some rows mark clone size as missing; the rest say once, few, many or name a class of expanded clone.

d_call: TRBD1
j_call: TRBJ2-7
clone_size: few
v_call: TRBV7-2
cdr3_aa: CVSSLGTGWTYEQYF
cdr3_nt: TGTGTCAGCAGCTTAGGGACAGGGTGGACCTACGAGCAGTACTTC

d_call: .
j_call: TRBJ1-5
clone_size: few
v_call: TRBV20-1
cdr3_aa: CSARQPGQVYQPQHF
cdr3_nt: TGCAGTGCTAGACAACCTGGCCAGGTTTATCAGCCCCAGCATTTT

d_call: TRBD2
j_call: TRBJ2-7
clone_size: .
v_call: TRBV12-3/TRBV12-4
cdr3_aa: CASSPGGGVYEQYF
cdr3_nt: TGTGCCAGCAGTCCCGGGGGGGGAGTCTACGAGCAGTACTTC

d_call: TRBD2
j_call: TRBJ2-7
clone_size: few
v_call: TRBV7-9
cdr3_aa: CASSLGLAGGPVPYEQYF
cdr3_nt: TGTGCCAGCAGCTTAGGCCTAGCGGGAGGGCCAGTCCCCTACGAGCAGTACTTC

d_call: .
j_call: TRBJ1-2
clone_size: .
v_call: TRBV5-6
cdr3_aa: CASSLGTSTANYGYTF
cdr3_nt: TGTGCCAGCAGCCTCGGGACAAGTACAGCTAACTATGGCTACACCTTC

d_call: TRBD2
j_call: TRBJ2-2
clone_size: .
v_call: TRBV7-2
cdr3_aa: CASSLDSGRPTGELFF
cdr3_nt: TGTGCCAGCAGCTTAGATAGCGGGAGGCCCACCGGGGAGCTGTTTTTT

d_call: .
j_call: TRBJ1-2
clone_size: .
v_call: TRBV7-3
cdr3_aa: CASSLSSGDYGYTF
cdr3_nt: TGTGCCAGCAGCTTAAGTTCAGGGGACTATGGCTACACCTTC

d_call: .
j_call: TRBJ2-2
clone_size: few
v_call: TRBV11-2
cdr3_aa: CASSLSAGATGELFF
cdr3_nt: TGTGCCAGCAGCTTATCAGCCGGGGCGACCGGGGAGCTGTTTTTT

d_call: TRBD1
j_call: TRBJ2-2
clone_size: few
v_call: TRBV5-6
cdr3_aa: CASSSLSYDRAATGELFF
cdr3_nt: TGTGCCAGCAGCTCCCTCAGTTATGACAGGGCAGCCACCGGGGAGCTGTTTTTT

d_call: .
j_call: TRBJ2-7
clone_size: many
v_call: TRBV7-2
cdr3_aa: CASSLGQGRNEQYF
cdr3_nt: TGTGCCAGCAGCTTAGGGCAGGGAAGGAACGAGCAGTACTTC

d_call: TRBD1
j_call: TRBJ1-5
clone_size: .
v_call: TRBV15
cdr3_aa: CATSRGQSNQPQHF
cdr3_nt: TGTGCCACCAGCCGGGGACAGAGTAATCAGCCCCAGCATTTT

d_call: .
j_call: TRBJ2-1
clone_size: .
v_call: TRBV29-1
cdr3_aa: CSVEMGKLNEQFF
cdr3_nt: TGCAGCGTTGAGATGGGGAAACTGAATGAGCAGTTCTTC

d_call: .
j_call: TRBJ2-2
clone_size: few
v_call: TRBV28
cdr3_aa: CASRPSNTGELFF
cdr3_nt: TGTGCCAGCAGACCATCAAACACCGGGGAGCTGTTTTTT

d_call: .
j_call: TRBJ2-1
clone_size: many
v_call: TRBV7-9
cdr3_aa: CASTLGESYNEQFF
cdr3_nt: TGTGCCAGCACCCTCGGTGAGAGTTACAATGAGCAGTTCTTC

d_call: TRBD1
j_call: TRBJ2-7
clone_size: few
v_call: TRBV24-1
cdr3_aa: CATSEARDRQYF
cdr3_nt: TGTGCCACCAGTGAGGCGAGGGACAGGCAGTACTTC

d_call: TRBD2
j_call: TRBJ2-3
clone_size: .
v_call: TRBV20-1
cdr3_aa: CSAPPIAGGYTQYF
cdr3_nt: TGCAGTGCCCCTCCTATAGCGGGAGGGTATACGCAGTATTTT

d_call: .
j_call: TRBJ2-5
clone_size: few
v_call: TRBV20-1
cdr3_aa: CSAGGRPTWEQYF
cdr3_nt: TGCAGTGCAGGAGGTCGGCCTACCTGGGAGCAGTACTTC

d_call: .
j_call: TRBJ1-1
clone_size: .
v_call: TRBV3-1
cdr3_aa: CASSQEGVRNTEAFF
cdr3_nt: TGTGCCAGCAGCCAAGAAGGTGTCAGAAACACTGAAGCTTTCTTT

d_call: .
j_call: TRBJ1-2
clone_size: .
v_call: TRBV27
cdr3_aa: CASRNSTHYGYTF
cdr3_nt: TGTGCCAGCAGAAATAGTACTCACTATGGCTACACCTTC

d_call: .
j_call: TRBJ1-4
clone_size: few
v_call: TRBV7-2
cdr3_aa: CASNREGVNEKLFF
cdr3_nt: TGTGCCAGCAACCGGGAGGGGGTTAATGAAAAACTGTTTTTT

d_call: .
j_call: TRBJ1-4
clone_size: few
v_call: TRBV5-1
cdr3_aa: CASSFRPGSTNEKLFF
cdr3_nt: TGCGCCAGCAGCTTCCGCCCAGGGTCAACTAATGAAAAACTGTTTTTT

d_call: .
j_call: TRBJ1-4
clone_size: .
v_call: TRBV20-1
cdr3_aa: CSARDGPNEKLVF
cdr3_nt: TGCAGTGCTAGGGACGGACCTAATGAAAAACTGGTTTTT

d_call: .
j_call: TRBJ2-7
clone_size: few
v_call: TRBV7-6
cdr3_aa: CASSHGLNYEQYF
cdr3_nt: TGTGCCAGCAGCCATGGACTGAACTACGAGCAGTACTTC

d_call: .
j_call: TRBJ2-1
clone_size: few
v_call: TRBV24-1
cdr3_aa: CATSDRTKRGNEQFF
cdr3_nt: TGTGCCACCAGTGATCGAACGAAGAGGGGCAATGAGCAGTTCTTC

d_call: TRBD2
j_call: TRBJ2-7
clone_size: .
v_call: TRBV3-1
cdr3_aa: CASSHLTSGRWEQYF
cdr3_nt: TGTGCCAGCAGCCACTTGACTAGCGGGAGATGGGAGCAGTACTTC

d_call: TRBD1
j_call: TRBJ2-4
clone_size: .
v_call: TRBV29-1
cdr3_aa: CSVAGTGPDIQYF
cdr3_nt: TGCAGCGTAGCCGGGACAGGGCCAGACATTCAGTACTTC

d_call: .
j_call: TRBJ2-5
clone_size: .
v_call: TRBV5-1
cdr3_aa: CASSLDYARETQYF
cdr3_nt: TGCGCCAGCAGCTTAGACTACGCCCGAGAGACCCAGTACTTC

d_call: .
j_call: TRBJ2-5
clone_size: .
v_call: TRBV3-1
cdr3_aa: CASSQGFGLKRAEETQYF
cdr3_nt: TGTGCCAGCAGCCAAGGTTTCGGTCTGAAGCGGGCCGAAGAGACCCAGTACTTC

d_call: TRBD2
j_call: TRBJ2-5
clone_size: .
v_call: TRBV2
cdr3_aa: CASSPSLVAGLQETQYF
cdr3_nt: TGTGCCAGCAGCCCATCCCTGGTAGCGGGACTACAAGAGACCCAGTACTTC

d_call: .
j_call: TRBJ1-5
clone_size: .
v_call: TRBV19
cdr3_aa: CASSSDGQPQHF
cdr3_nt: TGTGCCAGTAGTTCTGACGGTCAGCCCCAGCATTTT

d_call: TRBD2
j_call: TRBJ2-4
clone_size: few
v_call: TRBV6-1
cdr3_aa: CASRLAGGAKNIQYF
cdr3_nt: TGTGCCAGCAGATTAGCGGGAGGGGCCAAAAACATTCAGTACTTC

d_call: .
j_call: TRBJ2-3
clone_size: few
v_call: TRBV4-1
cdr3_aa: CASSQAERGDTQYF
cdr3_nt: TGCGCCAGCAGCCAGGCGGAGAGGGGAGATACGCAGTATTTT

d_call: TRBD2
j_call: TRBJ2-1
clone_size: .
v_call: TRBV7-2
cdr3_aa: CARSMGSGRVNEQFF
cdr3_nt: TGTGCCCGCAGCATGGGTAGCGGGAGGGTTAATGAGCAGTTCTTC

d_call: TRBD2
j_call: TRBJ2-7
clone_size: few
v_call: TRBV4-2
cdr3_aa: CASSHGTSGSDEQYF
cdr3_nt: TGTGCCAGCAGCCATGGAACTAGCGGGAGCGACGAGCAGTACTTC

d_call: TRBD2
j_call: TRBJ2-3
clone_size: few
v_call: TRBV29-1
cdr3_aa: CSVGGLAGGPDTQYF
cdr3_nt: TGCAGCGTGGGGGGACTAGCGGGAGGCCCAGATACGCAGTATTTT

d_call: TRBD1
j_call: TRBJ1-1
clone_size: many
v_call: TRBV7-2
cdr3_aa: CASSFRQGNTEAFF
cdr3_nt: TGTGCCAGCAGCTTTCGACAGGGCAACACTGAAGCTTTCTTT

d_call: .
j_call: TRBJ2-1
clone_size: .
v_call: TRBV4-1
cdr3_aa: CASSETQRSYNEQFF
cdr3_nt: TGCGCCAGCAGCGAAACTCAAAGGTCCTACAATGAGCAGTTCTTC

d_call: .
j_call: TRBJ2-7
clone_size: .
v_call: TRBV7-2
cdr3_aa: CASSSSGFSYEQYF
cdr3_nt: TGTGCCAGCAGCTCAAGCGGGTTCTCCTACGAGCAGTACTTC

d_call: .
j_call: TRBJ1-1
clone_size: few
v_call: TRBV21-1
cdr3_aa: CASSKKPKNTEAFF
cdr3_nt: TGTGCCAGCAGCAAAAAGCCGAAGAACACTGAAGCTTTCTTT

d_call: .
j_call: TRBJ1-3
clone_size: .
v_call: TRBV29-1
cdr3_aa: CSVEREAFYGNTIYF
cdr3_nt: TGCAGCGTTGAAAGGGAAGCCTTCTATGGAAACACCATATATTTT

d_call: .
j_call: TRBJ2-5
clone_size: few
v_call: TRBV7-9
cdr3_aa: CASSLDGQEETQYF
cdr3_nt: TGTGCCAGCAGCTTAGATGGCCAGGAAGAGACCCAGTACTTC

d_call: .
j_call: TRBJ2-1
clone_size: .
v_call: TRBV29-1
cdr3_aa: CSVRTSDEQFF
cdr3_nt: TGCAGCGTTCGGACATCGGATGAGCAGTTCTTC

d_call: .
j_call: TRBJ2-1
clone_size: .
v_call: TRBV7-8
cdr3_aa: CASSLVVNEQFF
cdr3_nt: TGTGCCAGCAGCTTAGTAGTAAATGAGCAGTTCTTC

d_call: .
j_call: TRBJ2-6
clone_size: .
v_call: TRBV28
cdr3_aa: CASRGAAGANVLTF
cdr3_nt: TGTGCCAGCAGAGGGGCGGCTGGGGCCAACGTCCTGACTTTC

d_call: .
j_call: TRBJ2-3
clone_size: few
v_call: TRBV18
cdr3_aa: CASLPKGGPLTDTQYF
cdr3_nt: TGTGCCAGCTTACCTAAGGGGGGGCCGTTGACAGATACGCAGTATTTT

d_call: .
j_call: TRBJ2-1
clone_size: .
v_call: TRBV10-3
cdr3_aa: CAISVGGLTYNEQFF
cdr3_nt: TGTGCCATCAGTGTTGGCGGTCTTACCTACAATGAGCAGTTCTTC

d_call: .
j_call: TRBJ2-4
clone_size: .
v_call: TRBV4-2
cdr3_aa: CASSQDLLNIQYF
cdr3_nt: TGTGCCAGCAGCCAAGATCTCTTAAACATTCAGTACTTC

d_call: .
j_call: TRBJ2-2
clone_size: few
v_call: TRBV12-3/TRBV12-4
cdr3_aa: CASSKWFSTTGELFF
cdr3_nt: TGTGCCAGCAGCAAATGGTTCTCGACCACCGGGGAGCTGTTTTTT

d_call: .
j_call: TRBJ2-3
clone_size: .
v_call: TRBV12-3/TRBV12-4
cdr3_aa: CASSSGTPTQYF
cdr3_nt: TGTGCCAGCAGTTCCGGGACTCCTACGCAGTATTTT

d_call: TRBD2
j_call: TRBJ2-3
clone_size: few
v_call: TRBV20-1
cdr3_aa: CSARDSWTSRRWDTQYF
cdr3_nt: TGCAGTGCTAGAGACTCCTGGACTAGCAGAAGGTGGGATACGCAGTATTTT

d_call: .
j_call: TRBJ2-5
clone_size: .
v_call: TRBV5-1
cdr3_aa: CAGSLGGSGNSYEQYF
cdr3_nt: TGCGCCGGCAGCTTGGGGGGCAGCGGGAACTCCTACGAGCAATACTTC

d_call: .
j_call: TRBJ2-3
clone_size: .
v_call: TRBV27
cdr3_aa: CASRRRDTQYF
cdr3_nt: TGTGCCAGCAGGCGTCGGGATACGCAGTATTTT

d_call: .
j_call: TRBJ2-3
clone_size: few
v_call: TRBV3-1
cdr3_aa: CASSQDISGSDTQYF
cdr3_nt: TGTGCCAGCAGCCAAGATATTAGCGGCAGCGATACGCAGTATTTT

d_call: .
j_call: TRBJ1-2
clone_size: few
v_call: TRBV20-1
cdr3_aa: CSASAGTSYGYTF
cdr3_nt: TGCAGTGCTAGTGCCGGGACTTCCTATGGCTACACCTTC

d_call: .
j_call: TRBJ2-1
clone_size: many
v_call: TRBV6-1
cdr3_aa: CASSEAPGTYNEQFF
cdr3_nt: TGTGCCAGCAGTGAAGCCCCCGGGACCTACAATGAGCAGTTCTTC

d_call: TRBD2
j_call: TRBJ2-3
clone_size: .
v_call: TRBV28
cdr3_aa: CASSYPQGISGSRTDTQYF
cdr3_nt: TGTGCCAGCAGTTACCCTCAGGGCATTAGCGGGAGTAGGACAGATACGCAGTATTTT

d_call: .
j_call: TRBJ2-2
clone_size: few
v_call: TRBV12-3/TRBV12-4
cdr3_aa: CASSLSAPYFWFPKNSGELFF
cdr3_nt: TGTGCCAGCAGTTTATCGGCCCCTTATTTCTGGTTCCCGAAGAACTCCGGGGAGCTGTTTTTT